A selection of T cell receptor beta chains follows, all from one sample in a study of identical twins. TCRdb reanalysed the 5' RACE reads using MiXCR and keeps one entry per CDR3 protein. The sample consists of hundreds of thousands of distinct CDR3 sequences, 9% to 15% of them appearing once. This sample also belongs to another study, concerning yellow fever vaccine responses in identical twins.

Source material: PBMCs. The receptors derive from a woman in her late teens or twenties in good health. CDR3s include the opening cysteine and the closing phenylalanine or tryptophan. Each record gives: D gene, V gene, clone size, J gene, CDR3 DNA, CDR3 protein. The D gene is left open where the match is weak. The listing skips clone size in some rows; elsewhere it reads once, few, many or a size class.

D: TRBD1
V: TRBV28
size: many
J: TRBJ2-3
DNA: TGTGCCAGCAGTTTAAGGCAGGGGGCTAGCACAGATACGCAGTATTTT
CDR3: CASSLRQGASTDTQYF

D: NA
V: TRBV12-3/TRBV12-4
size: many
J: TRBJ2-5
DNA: TGTGCCAGCAGTGGGACGGAGACCCAGTACTTC
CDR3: CASSGTETQYF

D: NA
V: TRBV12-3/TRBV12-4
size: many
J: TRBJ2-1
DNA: TGTGCCAGCAGCCCACGTGGGGTGTCTAACAATGAGCAGTTCTTC
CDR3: CASSPRGVSNNEQFF

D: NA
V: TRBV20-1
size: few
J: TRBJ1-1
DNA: TGCAGTGCTAGTTTGGAGAGACTATCGGGCACTGAAGCTTTCTTT
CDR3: CSASLERLSGTEAFF

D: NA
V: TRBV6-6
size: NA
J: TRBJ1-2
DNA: TGTGCCAGCAGTTACGATTCAGGGGATGGCTACACCTTC
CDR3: CASSYDSGDGYTF

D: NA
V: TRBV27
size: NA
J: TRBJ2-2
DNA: TGTGCCAGCAGACTTATCGCCGGGGAGCTGTTTTTT
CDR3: CASRLIAGELFF

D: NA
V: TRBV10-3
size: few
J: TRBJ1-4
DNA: TGTGCCATCAGTGAGACACTTGCAACTAATGAAAAACTGTTTTTT
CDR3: CAISETLATNEKLFF

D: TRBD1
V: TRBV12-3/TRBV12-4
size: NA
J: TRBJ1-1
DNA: TGTGCCAGCAGTTTGGAGGGGGCGGGTTGGACTTTCTTT
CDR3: CASSLEGAGWTFF

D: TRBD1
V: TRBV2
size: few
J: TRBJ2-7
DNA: TGTGCCATTCCCGATGGGACAGGGAATTCCTACGAGCAGTACTTC
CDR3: CAIPDGTGNSYEQYF

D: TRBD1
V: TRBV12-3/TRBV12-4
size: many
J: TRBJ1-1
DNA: TGTGCCAGCAGAAAGACAGGGAAGAACACTGAAGCTTTCTTT
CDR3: CASRKTGKNTEAFF

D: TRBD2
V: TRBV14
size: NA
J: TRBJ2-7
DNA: TGTGCCAGCAGCCACCCCGGGACTAGCGGAACCTACGAGCAGTACTTC
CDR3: CASSHPGTSGTYEQYF

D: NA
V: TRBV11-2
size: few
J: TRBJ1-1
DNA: TGTGCCAGCAGCCCTCCAACACAGGCAAAGGCCACTGAAGCTTTCTTT
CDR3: CASSPPTQAKATEAFF

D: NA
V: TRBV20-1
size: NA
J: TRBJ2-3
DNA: TGCAGTGCTCTCACCGCGGATACGCAGTATTTT
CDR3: CSALTADTQYF

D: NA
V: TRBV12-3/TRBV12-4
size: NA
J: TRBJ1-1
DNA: TGTGCCAGCAGTTTTGTAGGTGACACTGAAGCTTTCTTT
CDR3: CASSFVGDTEAFF

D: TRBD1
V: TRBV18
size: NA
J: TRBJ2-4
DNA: TGTGCCAGCTCACCAGCCCGGCAGGGGGCAGACATTCAGTACTTC
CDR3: CASSPARQGADIQYF

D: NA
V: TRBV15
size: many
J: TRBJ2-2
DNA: TGTGCCACGTCAACGGTAACAAACACCGGGGAGCTGTTTTTT
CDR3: CATSTVTNTGELFF

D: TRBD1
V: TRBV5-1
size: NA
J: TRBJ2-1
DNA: TGCGCCAGCAGCAACGACAGGGGTGCGACCTACAATGAGCAGTTCTTC
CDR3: CASSNDRGATYNEQFF

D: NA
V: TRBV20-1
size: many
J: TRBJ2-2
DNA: TGCAGTGCTAGAGGCGGGACCCTCAAGGAGCTGTTTTTT
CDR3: CSARGGTLKELFF

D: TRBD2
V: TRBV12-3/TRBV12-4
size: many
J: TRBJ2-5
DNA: TGTGCCAGCAGTTTATCCTCGGGGGGTACCCAGTACTTC
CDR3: CASSLSSGGTQYF

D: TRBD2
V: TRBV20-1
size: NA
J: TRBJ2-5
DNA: TGCAGTGCTAGAAATCCTGGGGAGGGTGGGACCCAGTACTTC
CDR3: CSARNPGEGGTQYF

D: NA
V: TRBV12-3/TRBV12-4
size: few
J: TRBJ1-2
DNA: TGTGCCAGCAGTTTTACTGCCATGGGCTACACCTTC
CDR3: CASSFTAMGYTF

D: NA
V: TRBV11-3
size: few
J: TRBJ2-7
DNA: TGTGCCAGCAGCTTACCGGGTTGGTACGAGCAGTACTTC
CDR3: CASSLPGWYEQYF

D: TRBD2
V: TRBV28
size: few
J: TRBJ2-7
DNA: TGTGCCAGCAGTTCACTCGTGGGTAGCGGGATGGGCTACGAGCAGTACTTC
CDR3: CASSSLVGSGMGYEQYF

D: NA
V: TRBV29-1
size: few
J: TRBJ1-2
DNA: TGCAGCGTTCAAAAATGGAGGCAGGGTTTTCGTGGCTACACCTTC
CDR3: CSVQKWRQGFRGYTF

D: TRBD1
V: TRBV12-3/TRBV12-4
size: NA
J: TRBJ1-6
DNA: TGTGCCAGCAGTTCTGGGGCCGGACAGGGCGTCTCACCCCTCCACTTT
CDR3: CASSSGAGQGVSPLHF

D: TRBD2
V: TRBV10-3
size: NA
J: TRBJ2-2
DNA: TGTGCCATCAGGGGACTAGACCCTAACACCGGGGAGCTGTTTTTT
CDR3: CAIRGLDPNTGELFF

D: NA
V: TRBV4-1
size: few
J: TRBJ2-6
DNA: TGCGCCAGCAGCCAAGGGGTTTCGAGAGGAGGGGCCAACGTCCTGACTTTC
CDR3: CASSQGVSRGGANVLTF

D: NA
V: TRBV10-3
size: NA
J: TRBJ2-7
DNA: TGTGCCATCAGTGAGTCTTTGGGCGAGCAGTACTTC
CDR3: CAISESLGEQYF

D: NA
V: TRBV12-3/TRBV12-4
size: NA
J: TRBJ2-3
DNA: TGTGCCAGCGGAACGCTGCCAGATACGCAGTATTTT
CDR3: CASGTLPDTQYF

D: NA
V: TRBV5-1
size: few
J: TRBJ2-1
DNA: TGCGCCAGCAGCGGAACAGGGTTAGCCATGTTCTTC
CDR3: CASSGTGLAMFF

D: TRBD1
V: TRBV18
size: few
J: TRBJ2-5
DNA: TGTGCCAGCTCACGGACAGGGGCGACAAACCAAGAGACCCAGTACTTC
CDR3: CASSRTGATNQETQYF

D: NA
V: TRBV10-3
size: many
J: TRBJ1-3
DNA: TGTGCCATCGGAGAACTCAGGGGTTCTGGAAACACCATATATTTT
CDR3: CAIGELRGSGNTIYF

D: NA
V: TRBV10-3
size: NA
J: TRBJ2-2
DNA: TGTGCCATCGGTACGGTGAACACCGGGGAGCTGTTTTTT
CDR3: CAIGTVNTGELFF

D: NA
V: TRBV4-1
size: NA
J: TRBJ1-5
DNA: TGCGCCAGCAGCCAAGATCAGCCAGCTAGCAATCAGCCCCAGCATTTT
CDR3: CASSQDQPASNQPQHF

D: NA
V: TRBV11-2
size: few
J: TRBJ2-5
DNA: TGTGCCAGCAGCCCCCTAGCTAAAGAGACCCAGTACTTC
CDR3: CASSPLAKETQYF

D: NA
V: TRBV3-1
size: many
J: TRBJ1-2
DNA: TGTGCCAGCAGCCAAGCTGGGAGCGGCTATGGCTACACCTTC
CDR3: CASSQAGSGYGYTF

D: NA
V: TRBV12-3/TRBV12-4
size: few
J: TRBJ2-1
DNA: TGTGCCAGCAGTGACCGCAAGCTTAGCACCCACTCCTACAATGAGCAGTTCTTC
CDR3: CASSDRKLSTHSYNEQFF

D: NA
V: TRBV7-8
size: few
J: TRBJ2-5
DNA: TGTGCCAGCCGGGACGGGGTAGGGTTTGTGGAGACCCAGTACTTC
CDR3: CASRDGVGFVETQYF

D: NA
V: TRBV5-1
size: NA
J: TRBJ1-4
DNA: TGCGCCAGCAGCTTTGGTCCTGGGGAGGAAAAACTGTTTTTT
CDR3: CASSFGPGEEKLFF

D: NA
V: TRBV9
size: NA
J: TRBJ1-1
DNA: TGTGCCAGCAGCGTAGTAGAGTTTAGAAGCACTGAAGCTTTCTTT
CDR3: CASSVVEFRSTEAFF

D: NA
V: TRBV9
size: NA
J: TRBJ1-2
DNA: TGTGCCAGCGGGGGACGAGGCTACACCTTC
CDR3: CASGGRGYTF

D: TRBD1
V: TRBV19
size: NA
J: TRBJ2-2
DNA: TGTGCCAGTAGCCGGACAGGGAAGAACACCGGGGAGCTGTTTTTT
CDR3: CASSRTGKNTGELFF

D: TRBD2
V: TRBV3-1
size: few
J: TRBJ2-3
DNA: TGTGCCAGCAGCCAAGGGGCGGGAGGAATCACAGATACGCAGTATTTT
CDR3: CASSQGAGGITDTQYF

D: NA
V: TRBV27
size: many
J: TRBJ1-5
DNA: TGTGCCAGCAGTTTTAACAGGTTCAATCAGCCCCAGCATTTT
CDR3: CASSFNRFNQPQHF

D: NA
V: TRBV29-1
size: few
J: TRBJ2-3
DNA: TGCAGCGTGGCCCTCGGGACTCCGGGGGGCACAGATACGCAGTATTTT
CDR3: CSVALGTPGGTDTQYF

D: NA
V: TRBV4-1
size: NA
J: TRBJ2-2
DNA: TGCGCCAGCAGCAGAGTCGGGACGGGGAACACCGGGGAGCTGTTTTTT
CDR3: CASSRVGTGNTGELFF

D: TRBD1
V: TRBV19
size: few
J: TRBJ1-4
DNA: TGTGCCAGTAGTCCACAGGGGGCTACGTGGGAAAAACTGTTTTTT
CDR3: CASSPQGATWEKLFF

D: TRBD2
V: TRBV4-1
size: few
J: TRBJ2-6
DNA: TGCGCCAGCAGCCAAGATAAAGCTAGCGGGGGCCCCCTTACCAACGTCCTGACTTTC
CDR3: CASSQDKASGGPLTNVLTF

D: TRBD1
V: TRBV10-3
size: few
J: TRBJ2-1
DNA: TGTGCCATCAGTGCCGGGACAGGGGCCTACAATGAGCAGTTCTTC
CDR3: CAISAGTGAYNEQFF

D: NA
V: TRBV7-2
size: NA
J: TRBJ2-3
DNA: TGTGCCAGCAGCTGGGACGGGACGGGGACGCAGTATTTT
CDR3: CASSWDGTGTQYF

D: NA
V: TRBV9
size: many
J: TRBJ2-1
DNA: TGTGCCAGCAGCGTAGGTCCTAGCTCCTACAATGAGCAGTTCTTC
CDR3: CASSVGPSSYNEQFF

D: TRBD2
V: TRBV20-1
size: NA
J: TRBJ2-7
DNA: TGCAGTGCTAGACCTTCCGGGGGAGGGCCAGTCTACGAGCAGTACTTC
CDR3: CSARPSGGGPVYEQYF

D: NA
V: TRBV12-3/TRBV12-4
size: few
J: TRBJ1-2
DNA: TGTGCCAGCAGTTTTGCGGGAATTAACTATGGCTACACCTTC
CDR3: CASSFAGINYGYTF

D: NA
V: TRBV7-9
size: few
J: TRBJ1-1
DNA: TGTGCCAGCAGACACCAATTGGGTGGGGACCTCCCAAGCTACTTT
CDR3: CASRHQLGGDLPSYF

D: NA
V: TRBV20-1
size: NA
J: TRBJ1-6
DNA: TGCAGTGCTCCGGGGGGGAATTCACCCCTCCACTTT
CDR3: CSAPGGNSPLHF

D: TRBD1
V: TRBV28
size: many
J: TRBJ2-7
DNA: TGTGCCAGCAGTTTCTCATTGGGGCAGGGGGCTACCTACGAGCAGTACTTC
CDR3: CASSFSLGQGATYEQYF

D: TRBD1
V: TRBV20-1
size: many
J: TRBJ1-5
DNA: TGCAGTGCCTCACAGGGGGCAAGTGGGAGCAATCAGCCCCAGCATTTT
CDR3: CSASQGASGSNQPQHF

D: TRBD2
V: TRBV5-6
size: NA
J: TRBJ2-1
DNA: TGTGCCAGCAGCCCCGGGGGGGGAGCCTACAATGAGCAGTTCTTC
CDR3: CASSPGGGAYNEQFF

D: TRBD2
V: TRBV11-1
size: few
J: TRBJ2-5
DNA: TGTGCCAGCAGGTACCTTCGAGCCGGGACTAGCGGGAGGCAGGGAGAGACCCAGTACTTC
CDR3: CASRYLRAGTSGRQGETQYF